These 12 T cell receptor beta chains were sequenced from one sample in a study of blood T cell repertoires in COVID-19. Profiled with immunoSEQ multiplex PCR; TCRdb holds only in-frame clones, not every one. The sample carries tens of thousands of clones, around 84% recorded once. The specimen sequenced was peripheral blood. These receptor sequences come from a man between 65 and 80 years old with active COVID-19.

The chain couples TRBV7-2 to TRBJ2-5; 10 bases align to TRBD2. The V and J ends lost 5 bases and 3 bases, in that order; junction bases with no gene match: 3. This CDR3 contains 14 residues. Germline assignment: CDR1 SGHTA and CDR2 FQGNSA. In DNA, the CDR3 is TGTGCCAGCAGCCCCGGACTAGCGGAAGAGACCCAGTACTTC. Residues: CASSPGLAEETQYF.

The chain carries TRBV4-1 and TRBJ2-4; D may be TRBD2 (6 bases). With 0 bases removed from V and 8 bases from J, the gap between germline ends came to 11 bases. The CDR3 has 14 amino acids. The V gene's germline CDR1 is MGHRA and CDR2 YSYEKL. CDR3 loop: CASSQDLGGDIQYF. The CDR3 nucleotides are TGCGCCAGCAGCCAAGATCTCGGGGGAGACATTCAGTACTTC.

V gene TRBV7-9 combines with J gene TRBJ2-2; D unresolved. This CDR3 is built from 13 residues. The germline gives CDR1 SEHNR, CDR2 FQNEAQ (reference sequence). V was cut by 5 bases and J by 3 bases, with 7 bases left in between. The CDR3 DNA is TGTGCCAGCAGCCTCTTATACACCGGGGAGCTGTTTTTT. It encodes CASSLLYTGELFF. The full variable domain, in which reference TRBV7-9 and TRBJ2-2 provide the parts outside the CDR3, is DTGVSQNPRHKITKRGQNVTFRCDPISEHNRLYWYRQTLGQGPEFLTYFQNEAQLEKSRLLSDRFSAERPKGSFSTLEIQRTEQGDSAMYLCASSLLYTGELFFGEGSRLTVL.

J is TRBJ2-3 and V is TRBV9, with D possibly TRBD2 on 5 matching bases. Germline loops: CDR1 SGDLS, CDR2 YYNGEE. The ends were cut back, 1 base at V and 1 base at J, with 10 bases in the middle. CDR3 length equals 15 residues. CDR3 amino acids: CASSVLAFGTDTQYF. In nucleotides, the CDR3 is TGTGCCAGCAGCGTACTAGCTTTCGGCACAGATACGCAGTATTTT.

The chain employs TRBV11-2 and TRBJ2-3; TRBD2 is a possible D gene (5 bases). The CDR3 is 14 amino acids. Germline lookup yields CDR1 SGHAT and CDR2 FQNNGV. The germline V and J ends were trimmed by 0 bases and 8 bases, with 12 bases remaining between them. CDR3 coding DNA: TGTGCCAGCAGCTTAGATTTGACTATAACTACGCAGTATTTT. It yields the protein CASSLDLTITTQYF.

V gene TRBV7-2 combines with J gene TRBJ1-1; no clear D. CDR3 size: 14 residues. The germline gives CDR1 SGHTA, CDR2 FQGNSA. Trimming took 3 bases from V and 5 from J, leaving 13 bases between them. This CDR3 is CASSFPTGGTEAFF. The CDR3, as DNA: TGTGCCAGCAGCTTCCCAACGGGTGGGACTGAAGCTTTCTTT.

This clone appeared a few times. V and J are TRBV4-1 and TRBJ1-6, with a possible D match to TRBD1 (5 bases). The CDR3 runs to 16 residues. Germline assignment: CDR1 MGHRA and CDR2 YSYEKL. V lost 0 bases, J lost 10 bases, and 16 bases lay in between. CDR3 residues: CASSQDGQGKGSPLHF. The DNA for the CDR3 is TGCGCCAGCAGCCAAGATGGCCAGGGCAAAGGCTCACCCCTCCACTTT.

The chain joins TRBV9 to TRBJ2-1; D is undetermined. V was pared by 3 bases and J by 9 bases, with 4 bases between. Germline CDR1 and CDR2: SGDLS and YYNGEE. The CDR3 consists of 10 residues. The CDR3 region is CASSGSEQFF. The CDR3 nucleotides read TGTGCCAGCAGCGGCAGTGAGCAGTTCTTC.

The chain combines TRBV4-1 with TRBJ1-1, with TRBD1 matching over 7 bases. Germline V gene data show CDR1 as MGHRA and CDR2 as YSYEKL. Trimming removed 0 bases from V and 1 base from J; junction bases left unmatched: 5. The CDR3 covers 16 residues. This CDR3 reads CASSQDRTGGNTEAFF. CDR3 nucleotide sequence: TGCGCCAGCAGCCAAGATAGGACAGGCGGGAACACTGAAGCTTTCTTT.

This sequence joins TRBV7-3 and TRBJ2-5, with TRBD1 matching 8 bases. Germline CDR1 is SGHTA and CDR2 is FQGTGA. The CDR3 covers 13 residues. The J segment lost 3 bases and the V segment lost 6 bases, leaving 3 bases of the junction unmatched. The CDR3 bases are TGTGCCAGCAGAGCGACAGGGGAAGAGACCCAGTACTTC. Translation: CASRATGEETQYF.

V is TRBV5-4 and J is TRBJ2-3; D is ambiguous. Germline V gene lookup returns CDR1 SGHNT and CDR2 YYREEE (reference sequence). Deletions cut 3 bases from V and 4 bases from J, with 12 bases between. The CDR3 extends over 14 amino acids. The CDR3 is CASSSKDTPDTQYF. In DNA form, the CDR3 reads TGTGCCAGCAGCTCAAAAGACACACCAGATACGCAGTATTTT. Full variable domain (rest looked up from reference TRBV5-4 and TRBJ2-3): ETGVTQSPTHLIKTRGQQVTLRCSSQSGHNTVSWYQQALGQGPQFIFQYYREEENGRGNFPPRFSGLQFPNYSSELNVNALELDDSALYLCASSSKDTPDTQYFGPGTRLTVL.

V and J are TRBV24-1 and TRBJ2-7, with D possibly matching TRBD2 (5 bases). The CDR3 runs 16 residues. CDR1 and CDR2 from the germline V gene are KGHDR and SFDVKD. V was pared by 1 base and J by 3 bases, with 15 bases between. CDR3 sequence: CATSDFTWTLHYEQYF. The CDR3 DNA is TGTGCCACCAGTGATTTCACTTGGACTCTCCACTACGAGCAGTACTTC.